The subject of this entry is one TCR beta chain. Its antigen is currently unknown. Germline CDR1 is SGHVS and CDR2 is FQNEAQ. The CDR3 loop spans 15 amino acids. The V gene end was trimmed by 5 bases and the J gene end by 2 bases; junction bases not matched to a gene: 6. These data originate in a study of CD8 T cells in ankylosing spondylitis. Study conclusions and caveats: Ankylosing spondylitis blood seemed to carry a telltale TCR beta motif made of eight highly homologous variants. Reportedly, disease-linked clones are significantly enriched in ankylosing spondylitis patients' matched synovial fluid.

TCRdb re-called the 5' RACE reads through MiXCR, storing one row per CDR3 protein. This table has some 400,000 distinct CDR3 sequences, approximately 20% appearing once. What was sequenced was blood, either unsorted or a sorted T cell fraction (not recorded which). This rearrangement joins TRBV7-8 to TRBJ2-7, with 10 bases aligning to TRBD1. The clonotype comes from a male donor with ankylosing spondylitis. As DNA, the CDR3 is TGTGCCAGCAGCAGACGGACAGGGGGGACCTACGAGCAGTACTTC. Its protein product is CASSRRTGGTYEQYF. The whole variable domain, remainder taken from reference TRBV7-8 and TRBJ2-7, is GAGVSQSPRYKVAKRGQDVALRCDPISGHVSLFWYQQALGQGPEFLTYFQNEAQLDKSGLPSDRFFAERPEGSVSTLKIQRTQQEDSAVYLCASSRRTGGTYEQYFGPGTRLTVT.